This TCR beta chain was retrieved from a study of shared T cell receptors in the human thymus. Libraries were prepared by immunoSEQ multiplex PCR; TCRdb keeps only in-frame clonotypes and omits some of them. This table holds approximately 580,000 clones, around 78% found once. CDR1 is SGHAT, CDR2 FQNNGV, per germline. The V gene end was trimmed by 7 bases and the J gene end by 2 bases; junction bases not matched to a gene: 14. The CDR3 consists of 16 residues. These sequences were also reported in another study, on human thymus T cells. Turning to that study: Corrective surgery for congenital heart defects was being performed on the healthy Finnish infants who were the donors. Resections removed during corrective heart surgery provided the thymus tissue used. Thymic and blood repertoires seemed to favor certain V and J genes.

Sequenced input: thymocytes. J is TRBJ2-7 and V is TRBV11-2, with 7 nucleotides matching TRBD2. The receptor was isolated from a boy younger than two with a congenital heart defect. The CDR3, as DNA: TGTGCCAGCACCCCCTACCAGCTAGCGGAGCCCTACGAGCAGTACTTC. Its translation is CASTPYQLAEPYEQYF.